The sample holds one count of the clone carrying this T cell receptor (beta chain). Antigen unknown. The protocol was immunoSEQ multiplex PCR, while the TCRdb copy is restricted to in-frame clones and leaves out a portion. The table has 110,000 or so clones, roughly 80% seen once. CDR1 LGHDT and CDR2 YNNKEL come from the germline V gene (reference sequence). With 4 bases clipped from V and 6 bases from J, the junction kept 5 bases outside the gene matches. CDR3 length: 14 amino acids. This sample is part of a study of T cell responses to AZD1222 COVID-19 vaccine. Regarding the study as a whole: Epitopes outside B.1.351 and B.1.1.7 mutated regions reportedly drew nearly half of spike TCRs.

The V and J genes are TRBV3-1 (or the pseudogene TRBV3-2) and TRBJ2-1; 8 bases align to TRBD2. The sequenced sample was peripheral blood, obtained on day 0 of AZD1222 vaccination. The sequence came from an adult in good health. For the CDR3, the DNA is TGTGCCAGCAGCCGAAGACTAGCGACCAATGAGCAGTTCTTC. Translated, it gives CASSRRLATNEQFF.